This T cell receptor (beta chain) was retrieved from a study of blood T cells in healthy people across ages. With regard to this clonotype: Antigen unknown.

Unmatched junction bases numbered 7, after V lost 6 bases and J lost 6 bases. The CDR3 is made up of 14 amino acids. Germline V gene sequence: CDR1 SNHLY, CDR2 FYNNEI. The second PCR ran roughly 7 to 12 cycles with a sample-barcoded 5' primer and J-beta primers. TCRdb reanalysed the 5' RACE reads using MiXCR and keeps one entry per CDR3 protein. The table includes about 830,000 distinct CDR3 sequences, around two thirds detected once. Study-level findings and limits: PBMCs left unsorted prevented a conclusive naive versus antigen-experienced comparison.

Individuals who donated were healthy Caucasians from Russia aged 6 to 90. Isolation per sample recovered at least 7 million PBMCs. Sequencing was done on a sample of blood. The receptor was derived from a man aged 30 to 45 in good health. This rearrangement joins TRBV2 to TRBJ1-2; 10 nucleotides agree with TRBD1. The CDR3 bases are TGTGCCAGCAGACCTGACAGGGGGCCCCATGGCTACACCTTC. As protein: CASRPDRGPHGYTF. Filled out from reference TRBV2 and TRBJ1-2, the complete variable domain reads EPEVTQTPSHQVTQMGQEVILRCVPISNHLYFYWYRQILGQKVEFLVSFYNNEISEKSEIFDDQFSVERPDGSNFTLKIRSTKLEDSAMYFCASRPDRGPHGYTFGSGTRLTVV.